This T cell receptor (beta chain) derives from a study of T cell responses to AZD1222 COVID-19 vaccine. General observations from the study: Seropositive AZD1222 recipients at baseline numbered only 6 or 7.

Of note for this clone: The antigen is unknown.

V trimming: 5 bases; J trimming: 3 bases; junction bases outside the gene matches: 10. This CDR3 spans 17 amino acids. Germline-derived CDR1 and CDR2 are SEHNR and FQNEAQ (reference sequence). Libraries were prepared by immunoSEQ multiplex PCR; TCRdb keeps only in-frame clonotypes and omits some of them. The sample shows about 110,000 clones, around 95% of them seen only once. The sequence was collected from an adult in good health. The V call is TRBV7-9, the J call TRBJ2-6; 7 bases fit TRBD1. Here the sequenced sample was peripheral blood, taken on day 0 of AZD1222 vaccination. The CDR3: CASSRQTGAFGANVLTF. The CDR3 DNA is TGTGCCAGCAGCCGTCAAACAGGGGCTTTTGGGGCCAACGTCCTGACTTTC.